Below, one TCR beta chain is given with its context. These data are taken from a study of blood T cell repertoires in COVID-19. Overall study context: Whether acute or convalescent, the COVID-19 samples came from the United States, Italy and Spain. PBMCs, B-cell-depleted T cells, or T cells provided the cDNA or gDNA that made up the material.

CDR3 length equals 13 residues. V dropped 0 bases and J dropped 7 bases, with 7 bases sitting between them. Germline CDR1 reads MNHEY; CDR2 reads SVGAGI. Sequencing was performed with immunoSEQ multiplex PCR; in TCRdb, only in-frame clones are kept and a portion is missing. The data contain a few hundred thousand clones, 92% of them singletons. V usage is TRBV6-5 and J usage is TRBJ2-4; D possibly corresponds to TRBD1 (6 bases). The origin of this receptor is a woman aged 25 to 39 who had recovered from COVID-19. Sequenced sample: PBMCs or T cells enriched from blood (not recorded which). CDR3 in amino acids: CASSYSQGNIQYF. The CDR3 coding sequence is TGTGCCAGCAGTTACTCCCAGGGGAACATTCAGTACTTC.